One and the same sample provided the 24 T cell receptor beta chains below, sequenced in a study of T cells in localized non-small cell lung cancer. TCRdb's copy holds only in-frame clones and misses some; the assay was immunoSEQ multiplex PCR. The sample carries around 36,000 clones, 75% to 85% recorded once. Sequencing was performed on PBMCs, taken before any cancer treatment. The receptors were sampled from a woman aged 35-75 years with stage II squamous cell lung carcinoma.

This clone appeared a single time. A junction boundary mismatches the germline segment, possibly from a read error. The CDR3 DNA reads as TGTGCCAGCTCGCCGGAGCAGGTTCGGCGTCCAGACTTC. Translating it yields CASSPEQVRRPDF. The chain uses TRBV18 and TRBJ1-2, with D unclear. The CDR3 spans 13 residues. Looked up from germline, CDR1 is KGHSH and CDR2 is LQKENI.

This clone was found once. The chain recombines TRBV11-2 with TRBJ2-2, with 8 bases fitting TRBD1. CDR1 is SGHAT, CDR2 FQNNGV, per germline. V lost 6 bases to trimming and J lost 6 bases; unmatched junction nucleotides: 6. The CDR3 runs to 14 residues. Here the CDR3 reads CASSRDRTAGELFF. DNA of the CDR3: TGTGCCAGCAGTCGGGACAGGACCGCCGGGGAGCTGTTTTTT.

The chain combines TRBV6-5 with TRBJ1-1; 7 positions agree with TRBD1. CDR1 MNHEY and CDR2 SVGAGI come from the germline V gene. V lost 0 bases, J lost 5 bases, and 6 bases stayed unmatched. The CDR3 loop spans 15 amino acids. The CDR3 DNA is TGTGCCAGCAGTTACTCAGGGGGCGTAGGGACTGAAGCTTTCTTT. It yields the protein CASSYSGGVGTEAFF.

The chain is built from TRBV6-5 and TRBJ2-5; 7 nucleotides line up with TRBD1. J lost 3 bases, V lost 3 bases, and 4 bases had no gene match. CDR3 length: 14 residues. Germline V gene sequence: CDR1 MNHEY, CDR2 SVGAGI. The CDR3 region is CASSYGQGEETQYF. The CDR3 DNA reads TGTGCCAGCAGTTATGGGCAGGGGGAAGAGACCCAGTACTTC.

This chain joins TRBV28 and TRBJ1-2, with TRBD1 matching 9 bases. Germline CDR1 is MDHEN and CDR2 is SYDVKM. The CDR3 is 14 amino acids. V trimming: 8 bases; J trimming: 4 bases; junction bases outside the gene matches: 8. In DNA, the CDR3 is TGTGCCAGCCTCCGGACAGGGGTACCCTATGGCTACACCTTC. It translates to CASLRTGVPYGYTF.

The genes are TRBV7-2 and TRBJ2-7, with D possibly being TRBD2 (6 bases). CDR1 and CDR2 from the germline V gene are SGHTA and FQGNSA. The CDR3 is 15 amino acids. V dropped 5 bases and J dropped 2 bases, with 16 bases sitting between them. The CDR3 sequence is CASSQWRGVTYEQYF. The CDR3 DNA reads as TGTGCCAGCAGCCAATGGCGGGGTGTGACCTACGAGCAGTACTTC.

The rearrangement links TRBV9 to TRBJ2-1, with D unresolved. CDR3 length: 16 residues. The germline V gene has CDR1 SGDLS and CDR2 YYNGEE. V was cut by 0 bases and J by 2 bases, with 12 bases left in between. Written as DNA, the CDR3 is TGTGCCAGCAGCGTAGAAGTGTCGATTCCCTACAATGAGCAGTTCTTC. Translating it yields CASSVEVSIPYNEQFF. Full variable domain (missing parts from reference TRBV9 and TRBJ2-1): DSGVTQTPKHLITATGQRVTLRCSPRSGDLSVYWYQQSLDQGLQFLIQYYNGEERAKGNILERFSAQQFPDLHSELNLSSLELGDSALYFCASSVEVSIPYNEQFFGPGTRLTVL.

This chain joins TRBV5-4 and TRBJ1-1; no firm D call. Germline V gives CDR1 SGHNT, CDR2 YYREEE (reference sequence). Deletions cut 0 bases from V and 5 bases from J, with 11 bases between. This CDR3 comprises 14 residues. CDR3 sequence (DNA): TGTGCCAGCAGCTTGGTGACGGGCGAGACTGAAGCTTTCTTT. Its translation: CASSLVTGETEAFF.

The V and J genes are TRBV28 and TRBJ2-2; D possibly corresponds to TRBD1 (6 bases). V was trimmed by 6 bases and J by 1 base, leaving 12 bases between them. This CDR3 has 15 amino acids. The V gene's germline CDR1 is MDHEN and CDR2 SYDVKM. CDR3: CASSPGTKNTGELFF. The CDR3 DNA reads TGTGCCAGCAGCCCCGGGACAAAGAACACCGGGGAGCTGTTTTTT.

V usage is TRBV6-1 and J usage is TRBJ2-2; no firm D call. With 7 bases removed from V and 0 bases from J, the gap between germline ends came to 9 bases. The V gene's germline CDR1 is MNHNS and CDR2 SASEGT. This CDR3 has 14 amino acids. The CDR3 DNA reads TGTGCCAGCATACGGATCGCGAACACCGGGGAGCTGTTTTTT. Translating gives CASIRIANTGELFF.

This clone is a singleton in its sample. The CDR3 loop is CASSTRQGRNNEQFF. In nucleotides, the CDR3 is TGTGCCAGCAGCACCCGACAGGGGCGTAACAATGAGCAGTTCTTC. The gene calls are TRBV7-2 and TRBJ2-1; TRBD1 matches 8 bases. V shed 5 bases and J 5 bases; nucleotides not matched to a gene: 8. The CDR3 sequence is 15 residues long. Germline V gene lookup returns CDR1 SGHTA and CDR2 FQGNSA.

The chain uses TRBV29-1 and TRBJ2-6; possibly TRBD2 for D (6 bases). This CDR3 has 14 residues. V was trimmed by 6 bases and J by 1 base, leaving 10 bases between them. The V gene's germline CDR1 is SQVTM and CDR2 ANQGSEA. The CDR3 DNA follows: TGCAGCGTGGGGACTGGATCTGGGGCCAACGTCCTGACTTTC. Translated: CSVGTGSGANVLTF.

CDR3 bases: TGTGCCAGCTCACCTCTCCGGGAAAACACTGAAGCTTTCTTT. Its protein product is CASSPLRENTEAFF. This chain links TRBV18 with TRBJ1-1; the D is unclear. Germline CDR1 and CDR2: KGHSH and LQKENI. Trimming took off 3 bases at V and 2 bases at J, with 10 bases between the two ends. This CDR3 spans 14 amino acids.

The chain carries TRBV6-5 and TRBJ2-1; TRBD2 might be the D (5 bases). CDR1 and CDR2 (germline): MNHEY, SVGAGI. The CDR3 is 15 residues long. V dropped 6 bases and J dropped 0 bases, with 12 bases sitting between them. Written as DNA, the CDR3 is TGTGCCAGCAGCCGCGGGCTTTTCTCCTACAATGAGCAGTTCTTC. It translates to CASSRGLFSYNEQFF.

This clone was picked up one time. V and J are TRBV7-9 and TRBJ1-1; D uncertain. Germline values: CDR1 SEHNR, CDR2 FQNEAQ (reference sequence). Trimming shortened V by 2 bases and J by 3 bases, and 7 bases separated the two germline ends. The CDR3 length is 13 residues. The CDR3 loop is CASSLPLDTEAFF. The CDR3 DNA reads TGTGCCAGCAGCTTACCGTTGGACACTGAAGCTTTCTTT.

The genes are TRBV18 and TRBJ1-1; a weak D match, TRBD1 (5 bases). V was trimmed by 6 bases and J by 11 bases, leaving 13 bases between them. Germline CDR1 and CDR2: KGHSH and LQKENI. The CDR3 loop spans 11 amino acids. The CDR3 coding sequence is TGTGCCAGCTCCCCGGGGGGGGACGCTTTCTTT. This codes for CASSPGGDAFF.

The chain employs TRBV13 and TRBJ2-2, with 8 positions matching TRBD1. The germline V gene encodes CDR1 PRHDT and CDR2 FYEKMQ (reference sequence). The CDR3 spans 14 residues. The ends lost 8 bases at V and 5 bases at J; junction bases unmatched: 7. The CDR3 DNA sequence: TGTGCCAGCCTCGCGACAGGGGAAACCGGGGAGCTGTTTTTT. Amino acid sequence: CASLATGETGELFF.

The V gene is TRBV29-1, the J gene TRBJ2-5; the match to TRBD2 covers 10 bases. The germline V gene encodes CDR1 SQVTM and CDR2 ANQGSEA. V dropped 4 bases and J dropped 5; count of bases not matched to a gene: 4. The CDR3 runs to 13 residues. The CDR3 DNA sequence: TGCAGCGTTGTATATAGCGGGAGGGAGACCCAGTACTTC. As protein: CSVVYSGRETQYF. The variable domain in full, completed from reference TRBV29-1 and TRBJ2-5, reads SAVISQKPSRDICQRGTSLTIQCQVDSQVTMMFWYRQQPGQSLTLIATANQGSEATYESGFVIDKFPISRPNLTFSTLTVSNMSPEDSSIYLCSVVYSGRETQYFGPGTRLLVL.

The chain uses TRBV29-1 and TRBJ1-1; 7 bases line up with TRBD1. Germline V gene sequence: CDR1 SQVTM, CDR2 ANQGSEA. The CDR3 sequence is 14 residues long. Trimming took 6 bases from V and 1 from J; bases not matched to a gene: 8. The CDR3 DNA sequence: TGCAGCGTCTTAGCGACAGGGCAGAACACTGAAGCTTTCTTT. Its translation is CSVLATGQNTEAFF.

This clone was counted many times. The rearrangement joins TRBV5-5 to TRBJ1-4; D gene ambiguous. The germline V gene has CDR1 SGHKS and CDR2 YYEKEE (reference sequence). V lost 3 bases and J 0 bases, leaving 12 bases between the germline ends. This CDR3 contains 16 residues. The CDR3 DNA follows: TGTGCCAGCAGCTACCGGACGGCTGCAACTAATGAAAAACTGTTTTTT. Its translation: CASSYRTAATNEKLFF.

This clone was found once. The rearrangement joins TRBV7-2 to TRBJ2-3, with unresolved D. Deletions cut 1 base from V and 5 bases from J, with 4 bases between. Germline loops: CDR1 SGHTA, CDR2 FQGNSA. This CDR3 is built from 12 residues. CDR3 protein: CASSLDLDTQYF. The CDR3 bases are TGTGCCAGCAGCTTAGATCTAGATACGCAGTATTTT.

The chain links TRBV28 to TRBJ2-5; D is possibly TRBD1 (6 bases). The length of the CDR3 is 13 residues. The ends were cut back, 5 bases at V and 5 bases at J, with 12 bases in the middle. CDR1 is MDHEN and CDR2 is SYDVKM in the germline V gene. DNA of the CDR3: TGTGCCAGCAGTCAGGGGTCAAGGGAGACCCAGTACTTC. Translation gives CASSQGSRETQYF.

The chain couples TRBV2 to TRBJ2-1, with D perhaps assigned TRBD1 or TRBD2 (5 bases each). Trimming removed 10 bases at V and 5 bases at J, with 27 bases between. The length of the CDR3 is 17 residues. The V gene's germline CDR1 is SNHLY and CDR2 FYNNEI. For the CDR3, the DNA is TGTGCCACAATCAGACGGTCGGGGCCAGGGTCGAACAATGAGCAGTTCTTC. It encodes CATIRRSGPGSNNEQFF.

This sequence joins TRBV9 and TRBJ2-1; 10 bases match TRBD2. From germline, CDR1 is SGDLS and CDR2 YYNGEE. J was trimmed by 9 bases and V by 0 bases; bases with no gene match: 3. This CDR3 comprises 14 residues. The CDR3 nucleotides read TGTGCCAGCAGCGTAGGAGCGGGAGGGGGTGAGCAGTTCTTC. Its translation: CASSVGAGGGEQFF.